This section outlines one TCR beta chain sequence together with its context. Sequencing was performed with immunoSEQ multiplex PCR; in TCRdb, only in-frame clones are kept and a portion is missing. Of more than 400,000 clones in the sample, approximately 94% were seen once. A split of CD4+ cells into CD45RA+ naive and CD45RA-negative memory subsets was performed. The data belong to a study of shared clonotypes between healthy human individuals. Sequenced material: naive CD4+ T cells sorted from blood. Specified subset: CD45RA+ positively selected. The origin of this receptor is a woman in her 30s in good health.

The CDR3 spells CASSLTRADTQYF. CDR3 DNA: TGTGCCAGCTCTCTGACTAGGGCAGATACGCAGTATTTT. The chain links TRBV18 to TRBJ2-3, with D possibly matching TRBD2 (6 bases). Trimming pared 6 bases from V and 4 bases from J, leaving 11 bases between. The CDR3 sequence is 13 residues long. Germline V CDR1 and CDR2: KGHSH, LQKENI.